The 5 T cell receptor beta chains given below trace back to one sample, sequenced in a study of STAT5B mutations in CD4+ large granular lymphocyte leukemia (dated 2022 in TCRdb). Library generation was performed with the immunoSEQ multiplex PCR assay. Sourced from immuneACCESS, this table was stored by TCRdb with only in-frame sequences that have V and J called. A share of the clones is absent; for the studies checked, an unresolved V gene accounts for under half, and the remainder has no known explanation. The sample table records approximately 31,000 clones; roughly 72% of these occur just once. The top ten hold 2% of the sample. The sequenced sample was CD4+ T cells from blood buffy coats. These receptors were collected from a human donor in good health.

Comments on this clone: The junction departs from germline at one end; a sequencing error may be responsible. Other DNA sequences in this specimen translate into the identical CDR3. The rearrangement uses TRBV15 and TRBJ2-7; 10 bases align to TRBD2. The CDR3 is 17 amino acids. CDR1 and CDR2 from the germline V gene are LNHNV and YYDKDF (reference sequence). CDR3 in DNA: TGTGCCACCAGCACCAGGAGGACTAGCGGTTCCTCCTACGAGCAGTATTTC. It specifies CATSTRRTSGSSYEQYF.

This clone was recorded only once. The chain employs TRBV21-1 and TRBJ2-3. TRBV21-1 is classified as a pseudogene. This CDR3 is built from 15 residues. The CDR3 spells CASSIPGLLGDTQYF. In nucleotides, the CDR3 is TGTGCCAGCAGCATCCCAGGCCTACTGGGGGATACGCAGTATTTT.

The rearrangement uses TRBV19 and TRBJ1-3, with a tentative D call TRBD1 (5 bases). CDR3 length: 15 residues. V was clipped by 2 bases and J by 1 base, with 9 bases between them. Germline CDR1 LNHDA, CDR2 SQIVND (reference sequence). The CDR3 here is CASSILGASGNTIYF. In DNA form, the CDR3 reads TGTGCCAGTAGTATACTCGGGGCTTCTGGAAACACCATATATTTT.

A few counts support this clone. The chain uses TRBV7-8 and TRBJ2-7; D might be TRBD1 (6 bases). This CDR3 has 13 amino acids. Trimming pared 7 bases from V and 5 bases from J, leaving 15 bases between. Germline CDR1 and CDR2: SGHVS and FQNEAQ. CDR3 sequence: CASTRRRDNEQYF. For the CDR3, the DNA is TGTGCCAGCACTCGACGCAGGGACAACGAGCAGTACTTC. Full variable domain (missing parts from reference TRBV7-8 and TRBJ2-7): GAGVSQSPRYKVAKRGQDVALRCDPISGHVSLFWYQQALGQGPEFLTYFQNEAQLDKSGLPSDRFFAERPEGSVSTLKIQRTQQEDSAVYLCASTRRRDNEQYFGPGTRLTVT.

V usage is TRBV20-1 and J usage is TRBJ2-3; D call uncertain. The CDR3 runs to 10 residues. V was cut by 5 bases and J by 6 bases, with 6 bases left in between. CDR1 is DFQATT, CDR2 SNEGSKA, per germline (reference sequence). The CDR3: CSAGPDTQYF. The CDR3 nucleotides read TGCAGTGCTGGACCGGATACGCAGTATTTT.